This record concerns one TCR beta chain sequence. This specimen comes from a study of control samples from healthy donors and cancer patients. Measured with immunoSEQ multiplex PCR; TCRdb has only the in-frame clones, and not every one. The data show roughly 130,000 clones, with 91% seen just once and more than 6.5% held by the top ten. The germline V and J ends were trimmed by 10 bases and 1 base, with 22 bases remaining between them. This CDR3 is 16 amino acids long. Per germline, CDR1 SNHLY and CDR2 FYNNEI. The sequence came from a man younger than 35 in good health. Input material: blood. V gene TRBV2 combines with J gene TRBJ2-5; D possibly corresponds to TRBD1 (5 bases). CDR3 sequence (DNA): TGTGCCACCAGGTTGGCTTTGGCAGGGCTCCAAGAGACCCAGTACTTC. It specifies CATRLALAGLQETQYF.